The next 24 T cell receptor beta chains were all read from a single sample in a study of technical replicates of blood from several donors. Assay: immunoSEQ multiplex PCR; the TCRdb copy retains only in-frame clones and omits some. The table shows 80,000 to 90,000 clones, with roughly 94% occurring only once. Sequencing was carried out using T cells isolated from PBMCs. These receptor sequences come from a human donor in good health.

This chain connects TRBV4-1 to TRBJ2-7, with D possibly matching TRBD2 (5 bases). CDR3 length equals 11 residues. Trimming cost V 3 bases and J 6 bases, with 6 bases left between them. Germline values: CDR1 MGHRA, CDR2 YSYEKL. CDR3 protein: CASSQGSEQYF. For the CDR3, the DNA is TGCGCCAGCAGCCAGGGGAGCGAGCAGTACTTC.

The CDR3 coding sequence is TGTGCCAGCAGCCAACTTAACCCCGGAGTGACCTACGAGCAGTACTTC. Protein product: CASSQLNPGVTYEQYF. This rearrangement joins TRBV14 to TRBJ2-7; no firm D call. Germline V gene sequence: CDR1 SGHDN, CDR2 FVKESK. The V and J ends lost 2 bases and 2 bases respectively, with 16 bases between them. This CDR3 is built from 16 residues.

V gene TRBV7-9 combines with J gene TRBJ2-3; possible D gene TRBD1, 6 bases. Germline V gene data show CDR1 as SEHNR and CDR2 as FQNEAQ (reference sequence). V gave up 2 bases and J gave up 2 bases, with 11 bases separating them. The CDR3 has 15 amino acids. In DNA form, the CDR3 reads TGTGCCAGCAGCTTACGCCAGGGGTCCACAGATACGCAGTATTTT. Its translation is CASSLRQGSTDTQYF.

V gene TRBV5-1 combines with J gene TRBJ1-6, with D possibly matching TRBD1 (5 bases). V was pared by 2 bases and J by 8 bases, with 11 bases between. The CDR3 is 14 amino acids. Per the germline V gene, CDR1 is SGHRS and CDR2 is YFSETQ. The CDR3: CASSFGREDSPLHF. DNA of the CDR3: TGCGCCAGCAGCTTCGGCAGGGAGGATTCACCCCTCCACTTT.

The chain combines TRBV11-2 with TRBJ2-7; D possibly corresponds to TRBD2 (5 bases). There are 15 residues in the CDR3. CDR1 is SGHAT, CDR2 FQNNGV, per germline. Trimming removed 5 bases at V and 2 bases at J, with 16 bases between. CDR3 in amino acids: CASSPFLSGTYEQYF. CDR3 DNA: TGTGCCAGCAGCCCATTTCTCAGCGGAACCTACGAGCAGTACTTC. The complete variable domain, with remaining parts taken from reference TRBV11-2 and TRBJ2-7, reads EAGVAQSPRYKIIEKRQSVAFWCNPISGHATLYWYQQILGQGPKLLIQFQNNGVVDDSQLPKDRFSAERLKGVDSTLKIQPAKLEDSAVYLCASSPFLSGTYEQYFGPGTRLTVT.

The chain employs TRBV11-3 and TRBJ2-5; D remains unclear. V was clipped by 3 bases and J by 5 bases, with 4 bases between them. Germline values: CDR1 SGHNT, CDR2 YENEEA. The CDR3 is 11 amino acids. CDR3 bases: TGTGCCAGCAGCTTCAGGGAGACCCAGTACTTC. Translation: CASSFRETQYF.

V usage is TRBV4-1 and J usage is TRBJ1-2, with a tentative D call TRBD1 (6 bases). Germline CDR1 and CDR2: MGHRA and YSYEKL. The CDR3 length is 19 residues. Trimming pared 4 bases from V and 2 bases from J, leaving 26 bases between. Written as DNA, the CDR3 is TGCGCCAGCAGCCTCCTAGGGGGTCAGCTGGTTGCCACGAACTATGGCTACACCTTC. As protein: CASSLLGGQLVATNYGYTF.

The rearrangement joins TRBV30 to TRBJ2-5; no clear D. Trimming removed 2 bases at V and 0 bases at J, with 4 bases between. The CDR3 runs 12 residues. Germline V gene lookup returns CDR1 GTSNPN and CDR2 SVGIG (reference sequence). The chain's CDR3 is CAWSFNQETQYF. The DNA of the CDR3 is TGTGCCTGGAGTTTCAACCAAGAGACCCAGTACTTC.

V is TRBV6-1 and J is TRBJ1-1; possible D gene TRBD1, 5 bases. Trimming shortened V by 1 base and J by 8 bases, and 11 bases separated the two germline ends. Germline V gives CDR1 MNHNS, CDR2 SASEGT. CDR3 length equals 13 residues. As DNA, the CDR3 is TGTGCCAGCAGTGAAGTCGGGGGGTACGAAGCTTTCTTT. Its protein product is CASSEVGGYEAFF.

This rearrangement joins TRBV19 to TRBJ2-3; the D is unclear. The CDR3 is 14 amino acids. CDR1 LNHDA and CDR2 SQIVND come from the germline V gene (reference sequence). V dropped 5 bases and J dropped 3 bases, with 12 bases sitting between them. The CDR3 DNA reads as TGTGCCAGTAGTCTTCGGTACCTTACAGATACGCAGTATTTT. It yields the protein CASSLRYLTDTQYF.

This sequence joins TRBV6-6 and TRBJ2-1; 8 nucleotides align to TRBD2. The CDR3 loop spans 15 amino acids. The ends lost 2 bases at V and 3 bases at J; junction bases unmatched: 3. Germline V gives CDR1 MNHNY, CDR2 SVGAGI (reference sequence). CDR3 sequence reads: CASSYPAGGYNEQFF. CDR3 in DNA: TGTGCCAGCAGTTACCCCGCGGGGGGCTACAATGAGCAGTTCTTC.

The chain couples TRBV5-4 to TRBJ2-7, with 12 nucleotides matching TRBD1. This CDR3 has 15 residues. CDR1 and CDR2 from the germline V gene are SGHNT and YYREEE (reference sequence). After removal of 4 bases from V and 5 bases from J, the junction contained 7 bases not matched to a gene. The CDR3 sequence is CASSLTGTGGHEQYF. The DNA for the CDR3 is TGTGCCAGCAGCCTAACCGGGACAGGGGGCCACGAGCAGTACTTC.

This chain joins TRBV6-1 and TRBJ2-7; D might be TRBD2 (5 bases). There are 15 residues in the CDR3. Looked up from germline, CDR1 is MNHNS and CDR2 is SASEGT. V was trimmed by 2 bases and J by 8 bases, leaving 19 bases between them. The CDR3 DNA is TGTGCCAGCAGTGAACCCCGGGGTTCCACCGGGAAGCAGTACTTC. This encodes CASSEPRGSTGKQYF.

The chain has TRBV5-1 and TRBJ1-1; D is unresolved. The length of the CDR3 is 14 residues. V was cut by 4 bases and J by 2 bases, with 12 bases left in between. The V gene's germline CDR1 is SGHRS and CDR2 YFSETQ. CDR3 loop: CASSPRGGNTEAFF. The DNA for the CDR3 is TGCGCCAGCAGCCCTAGAGGCGGAAACACTGAAGCTTTCTTT.

A single count supports this clone. The chain is built from TRBV4-1 and TRBJ2-3; 8 bases fit TRBD2. Germline V lookup: CDR1 MGHRA, CDR2 YSYEKL. With 1 base clipped from V and 8 bases from J, the junction kept 5 bases outside the gene matches. CDR3 size: 14 residues. CDR3: CASSQVGAGATQYF. CDR3 bases: TGCGCCAGCAGCCAAGTCGGAGCGGGAGCTACGCAGTATTTT.

The V call is TRBV6-1, the J call TRBJ1-1; 7 bases fit TRBD1. With 5 bases clipped from V and 3 bases from J, the junction kept 3 bases outside the gene matches. The CDR3 has 13 amino acids. Germline V gene sequence: CDR1 MNHNS, CDR2 SASEGT. The CDR3 DNA sequence: TGTGCCAGCAGTAACGACAGGGACACTGAAGCTTTCTTT. This encodes CASSNDRDTEAFF.

The gene calls are TRBV5-1 and TRBJ2-2, with 8 bases identical to TRBD2. J was trimmed by 1 base and V by 7 bases; bases with no gene match: 12. The CDR3 contains 17 residues. Germline CDR1 reads SGHRS; CDR2 reads YFSETQ. CDR3 in DNA: TGCGCCAGCCGCAGGTCTAGCGGGTTCGGGAACACCGGGGAGCTGTTTTTT. Translation gives CASRRSSGFGNTGELFF. Filled out from reference TRBV5-1 and TRBJ2-2, the complete variable domain reads KAGVTQTPRYLIKTRGQQVTLSCSPISGHRSVSWYQQTPGQGLQFLFEYFSETQRNKGNFPGRFSGRQFSNSRSEMNVSTLELGDSALYLCASRRSSGFGNTGELFFGEGSRLTVL.

This clone was seen only once. The chain uses TRBV30 and TRBJ1-1, with TRBD1 matching over 7 bases. Germline loops: CDR1 GTSNPN, CDR2 SVGIG (reference sequence). The CDR3 is made up of 16 amino acids. The V segment lost 1 base and the J segment 6 bases; nucleotides outside the gene matches: 14. In DNA form, the CDR3 reads TGTGCCTGGAGTGGACAGGGACAGACCCCGGGGCCTGAAGCTTTCTTT. Amino acid sequence: CAWSGQGQTPGPEAFF.

The chain couples TRBV19 to TRBJ2-3; tentatively, D is TRBD2 (5 bases). Germline V lookup: CDR1 LNHDA, CDR2 SQIVND (reference sequence). Trimming stripped 5 bases from V and 0 bases from J, with 9 bases between. The CDR3 has 14 amino acids. This CDR3 is CASSVSASTDTQYF. The CDR3 nucleotides are TGTGCCAGTAGTGTTAGCGCTAGCACAGATACGCAGTATTTT.

This chain links TRBV5-1 with TRBJ2-1, with D perhaps matching TRBD1 (6 bases). V lost 1 base and J 6 bases, leaving 17 bases between the germline ends. CDR1 is SGHRS, CDR2 YFSETQ, per germline. The CDR3 is 16 residues long. The CDR3, as DNA: TGCGCCAGCAGCTTGTTGGGTGGGGACATCGGCAATGAGCAGTTCTTC. This translates into CASSLLGGDIGNEQFF.

The V gene is TRBV12-5, the J gene TRBJ1-1; D remains unclear. Per the germline V gene, CDR1 is LGHNT and CDR2 is FRNRAP. V lost 5 bases, J lost 1 base, and 5 bases lay in between. CDR3 length: 12 residues. CDR3 region: CASGLANTEAFF. As DNA, the CDR3 is TGTGCTAGTGGTCTAGCGAACACTGAAGCTTTCTTT.

A note on this clone: Other DNA sequences in the sample encode the same CDR3. This chain connects TRBV28 to TRBJ2-7; 9 bases map to TRBD1. J gave up 3 bases and V 4 bases, and 1 base lay outside the gene matches. The germline CDR1 and CDR2 sequences are MDHEN and SYDVKM. This CDR3 is built from 13 residues. The chain's CDR3 is CASSSGQGYEQYF. CDR3 sequence (DNA): TGTGCCAGCAGTTCGGGACAGGGCTACGAGCAGTACTTC.

The gene calls are TRBV15 and TRBJ1-2, with D uncertain. Trimming left V 0 bases short and J 3 bases short, with 14 bases between. CDR3 length: 16 amino acids. Per the germline V gene, CDR1 is LNHNV and CDR2 is YYDKDF (reference sequence). The CDR3 DNA reads as TGTGCCACCAGCAGAGATCATGAGGGAGCCTACTATGGCTACACCTTC. This gives the protein CATSRDHEGAYYGYTF.

The genes are TRBV21-1 and TRBJ1-5; the table names TRBD1, a call not compared with the DNA. TRBV21-1 counts as a pseudogene. The CDR3 has 16 amino acids. The CDR3 protein is CASSKVETDSDQPQHF. The CDR3 nucleotides are TGTGCCAGCAGCAAAGTTGAGACAGACTCAGATCAGCCCCAGCATTTT.